This TCR beta chain was observed in a study of T cell responses to AZD1222 COVID-19 vaccine. Whole-study findings and limits: Most donors were white British and more were female, and clonal diversity was possibly underestimated. At 160-218 and 743-854, vaccine-associated CD4 TCRs were dominant, and they spanned spike.

After removal of 4 bases from V and 1 base from J, the junction contained 3 bases not matched to a gene. This CDR3 is 14 amino acids long. Germline CDR1 and CDR2: LNHDA and SQIVND (reference sequence). Profiling relied on immunoSEQ multiplex PCR, and the TCRdb table lists in-frame clones only, not all of them. The repertoire holds 82,000 or so clones, with approximately 90% as singletons. A remark on this clone: Its antigen is still unknown.

The TCR comes from an adult in good health. The source material was peripheral blood, sampled on day 0 of AZD1222 vaccination. This rearrangement joins TRBV19 to TRBJ1-1, with 7 bases matching TRBD1. The CDR3 region has the DNA TGTGCCAGTAGTAACCGGGACAGGAACACTGAAGCTTTCTTT. Translating gives CASSNRDRNTEAFF. The full variable domain, completed using reference TRBV19 and TRBJ1-1, is DGGITQSPKYLFRKEGQNVTLSCEQNLNHDAMYWYRQDPGQGLRLIYYSQIVNDFQKGDIAEGYSVSREKKESFPLTVTSAQKNPTAFYLCASSNRDRNTEAFFGQGTRLTVV.